The present TCR beta chain was sequenced within a study of T-cell reconstitution after alpha-beta-depleted transplantation in children. General study results and limits: In some patients, recipient T cells and intrathymic progenitors surviving conditioning explained high day-60 diversity. Fresh T-cell production supplied most of the T-cell counts and diversity seen one year after transplant. Reports say that about two months after transplant, the alpha-beta T cells came out of several hundred graft clones that had expanded.

Germline V CDR1 and CDR2: SGHTA, FQGNSA. Trimming took 1 base from V and 2 from J, leaving 8 bases between them. CDR3 length equals 15 residues. Unique molecular identifiers were incorporated during preparation of the TCRbeta library. TCRdb analysed the PCR reads with MiXCR anew, one entry per CDR3 protein. The data show hundreds of thousands of distinct CDR3 sequences, roughly 8.3% seen once. This clonotype was seen many times. Its cognate antigen is unknown. The chain uses TRBV7-2 and TRBJ2-2; D remains ambiguous. This receptor was identified in a male patient between 2 and 15 years old who had a stem cell transplant for acute myeloid leukemia, so the T cells may come from the graft donor. The sample consisted of PBMCs, mostly from graft donor cells, taken 360 days after TCRalphabeta/CD19-depleted stem cell transplant. In DNA form, the CDR3 reads TGTGCCAGCAGCTTAGACAGACCTAACACCGGGGAGCTGTTTTTT. It encodes CASSLDRPNTGELFF.